This T cell receptor beta chain derives from a study of T cell responses to AZD1222 COVID-19 vaccine. Generated by immunoSEQ multiplex PCR, the TCRdb table keeps only in-frame clones and is missing some. The sample holds fewer than 110,000 clones, more than 70% seen once. Germline CDR1 and CDR2: SNHLY and FYNNEI. Unmatched junction bases numbered 7, after V lost 5 bases and J lost 8 bases. This CDR3 contains 14 residues. The chain couples TRBV2 to TRBJ1-4; TRBD1 aligns across 8 bases. The material was peripheral blood, obtained on day 0 of AZD1222 vaccination. This TCR was sampled from an adult in good health. CDR3 residues: CASSLQGVREKLFF. In DNA form, the CDR3 reads TGTGCCAGCAGTCTACAGGGGGTCAGGGAAAAACTGTTTTTT.